This T cell receptor beta chain was sequenced in a study of control samples from healthy donors and cancer patients. The V gene end was trimmed by 2 bases and the J gene end by 3 bases; junction bases not matched to a gene: 6. The CDR3 totals 17 residues. The germline V gene encodes CDR1 LNHNV and CDR2 YYDKDF (reference sequence). Measured with immunoSEQ multiplex PCR; TCRdb has only the in-frame clones, and not every one. The sample comprises around 200,000 clones, 90% to 95% of which are singletons, and 1.4% to 1.5% rests with the top ten. Sequencing used blood. The TCR originated in a man in his late teens or twenties in good health. This rearrangement joins TRBV15 to TRBJ1-5, with 11 bases that match TRBD1. CDR3 bases: TGTGCCACCAGCAGATTAAGGACAGGGGGCTCCAATCAGCCCCAGCATTTT. This translates into CATSRLRTGGSNQPQHF. The whole variable domain, filled in from reference TRBV15 and TRBJ1-5, reads DAMVIQNPRYQVTQFGKPVTLSCSQTLNHNVMYWYQQKSSQAPKLLFHYYDKDFNNEADTPDNFQSRRPNTSFCFLDIRSPGLGDTAMYLCATSRLRTGGSNQPQHFGDGTRLSIL.